The entry below describes one T cell receptor beta chain. This record comes from a study of early T cells in non-severe SARS-CoV-2 infection. Trimming shortened V by 1 base and J by 5 bases, and 6 bases separated the two germline ends. Germline-derived CDR1 and CDR2 are LGHDT and YNNKEL (reference sequence). CDR3 length equals 13 residues. TCRdb reprocessed the 5' RACE reads with MiXCR, giving one entry per CDR3 protein. The sample contains tens of thousands of distinct CDR3 sequences, 10% to 15% of which appear only once. This receptor was obtained from an adult who was a healthcare worker with PCR-confirmed SARS-CoV-2 infection or an uninfected control (not recorded which). The specimen sequenced was whole blood. This chain uses TRBV3-1 with TRBJ1-5; D unclear. The CDR3 DNA follows: TGTGCCAGCAGCCAAGGGCCCGATCAGCCCCAGCATTTT. This sequence encodes CASSQGPDQPQHF. Using reference TRBV3-1 and TRBJ1-5 for the parts outside the CDR3, the full variable domain is DTAVSQTPKYLVTQMGNDKSIKCEQNLGHDTMYWYKQDSKKFLKIMFSYNNKELIINETVPNRFSPKSPDKAHLNLHINSLELGDSAVYFCASSQGPDQPQHFGDGTRLSIL.